What follows are 19 T cell receptor beta chains derived from one specimen sequenced in a study of shared T cell receptors in the human thymus. Method: immunoSEQ multiplex PCR; TCRdb's copy keeps in-frame clones and lacks some. The table includes roughly 500,000 clones, roughly 74% detected once. These data were also reused for a study on human thymus T cells.

What was sequenced was thymocytes. The receptors were gathered from a boy under three years old with a congenital heart defect.

This clone was detected only a few times. V and J are TRBV28 and TRBJ1-5, with a possible D match to TRBD1 (6 bases). The CDR3 consists of 12 residues. The V end lost 8 bases, the J end lost 4 bases, and 9 bases lay between the germline ends. CDR1 MDHEN and CDR2 SYDVKM come from the germline V gene. CDR3 nucleotide sequence: TGTGCCAGCCATCAGGGGAATCAGCCCCAGCATTTT. It codes for CASHQGNQPQHF.

This clone was seen more than once but under ten times. V is TRBV4-2 and J is TRBJ2-1; 10 bases are a match to TRBD2. V lost 4 bases, J lost 1 base, and 1 base stayed unmatched. The CDR3 is 15 residues long. Per the germline V gene, CDR1 is LGHNA and CDR2 is YNFKEQ. The CDR3 loop reads CASSPAGGSYNEQFF. The CDR3 region has the DNA TGTGCCAGCAGCCCAGCGGGAGGGTCCTACAATGAGCAGTTCTTC.

The sample holds a few counts of this clone. The chain is built from TRBV11-2 and TRBJ2-2; D is possibly TRBD2 (6 bases). V lost 0 bases, J lost 8 bases, and 16 bases lay in between. Germline CDR1 is SGHAT and CDR2 is FQNNGV. CDR3 size: 16 residues. The CDR3 DNA sequence: TGTGCCAGCAGCTTAGACGGCGGGAAATCATCAGGGGAGCTGTTTTTT. Protein sequence: CASSLDGGKSSGELFF.

The chain uses TRBV9 and TRBJ2-2; 8 bases fit TRBD2. This CDR3 is 17 amino acids long. V was clipped by 0 bases and J by 3 bases; unmatched bases: 7. Germline CDR1 SGDLS, CDR2 YYNGEE. CDR3 sequence reads: CASSVGKTSGDTGELFF. DNA for the CDR3: TGTGCCAGCAGCGTAGGAAAAACTAGCGGTGACACCGGGGAGCTGTTTTTT. The full variable domain, in which reference TRBV9 and TRBJ2-2 provide the parts outside the CDR3, is DSGVTQTPKHLITATGQRVTLRCSPRSGDLSVYWYQQSLDQGLQFLIQYYNGEERAKGNILERFSAQQFPDLHSELNLSSLELGDSALYFCASSVGKTSGDTGELFFGEGSRLTVL.

The gene calls are TRBV5-6 and TRBJ1-4; D call uncertain. Trimming took off 3 bases at V and 13 bases at J, with 13 bases between the two ends. Germline-derived CDR1 and CDR2 are SGHDT and YYEEEE. This CDR3 spans 12 amino acids. CDR3 sequence (DNA): TGTGCCAGCAGCTGCCAACGAGAGGGACTGTTTTTT. Translating it yields CASSCQREGLFF.

This chain links TRBV28 with TRBJ1-5; possibly TRBD1 for D (5 bases). The germline V and J ends were trimmed by 3 bases and 2 bases, with 14 bases remaining between them. This CDR3 has 16 residues. CDR1 is MDHEN and CDR2 is SYDVKM in the germline V gene. CDR3 residues: CASSFGGVGGNQPQHF. CDR3 bases: TGTGCCAGCAGTTTCGGGGGGGTAGGAGGCAATCAGCCCCAGCATTTT.

The rearrangement joins TRBV27 to TRBJ1-2, with D unresolved. CDR1 MNHEY and CDR2 SMNVEV come from the germline V gene (reference sequence). The CDR3 contains 15 residues. V was shortened by 2 bases and J by 4 bases, with 14 bases between the two germline ends. The CDR3 coding sequence is TGTGCCAGCAGTTTAAAGAGACTTCGTTCCTATGGCTACACCTTC. Amino acid sequence: CASSLKRLRSYGYTF.

This rearrangement joins TRBV7-9 to TRBJ2-1; 7 positions match TRBD2. The CDR3 sequence is 17 residues long. Germline V gene lookup returns CDR1 SEHNR and CDR2 FQNEAQ (reference sequence). Losses at the gene ends were 5 bases for V and 1 base for J; bases not matched to a gene: 11. The CDR3 DNA follows: TGTGCCAGCAGCGATACAATAGCGGGCCGTTCCTACAATGAGCAGTTCTTC. Translation gives CASSDTIAGRSYNEQFF.

This clone was observed a single time. This sequence joins TRBV4-1 and TRBJ1-1, with TRBD1 matching 9 bases. In germline, CDR1 is MGHRA, CDR2 YSYEKL. J gave up 0 bases and V 4 bases, and 6 bases lay outside the gene matches. CDR3 size: 16 residues. CDR3 DNA: TGCGCCAGCAGCCTACCTGGGACAGGGTTGAACACTGAAGCTTTCTTT. As protein: CASSLPGTGLNTEAFF.

This chain links TRBV10-3 with TRBJ2-1; no firm D call. Germline lookup yields CDR1 ENHRY and CDR2 SYGVKD. Trimming left V 4 bases short and J 9 bases short, with 13 bases between. There are 13 residues in the CDR3. The CDR3 DNA reads as TGTGCCATCAGTGGACTTGAGAGTGGTGAGCAGTTCTTC. It codes for CAISGLESGEQFF.

The chain combines TRBV4-3 with TRBJ2-1, with TRBD2 identical over 7 bases. The CDR3 extends over 16 amino acids. The germline V gene has CDR1 LGHNA and CDR2 YSLEER. With V trimmed by 3 bases and J by 5 bases, 10 bases remained unmatched. The CDR3 loop is CASSHEGGRNDNEQFF. The CDR3 DNA follows: TGCGCCAGCAGCCACGAAGGCGGGAGAAACGACAATGAGCAGTTCTTC.

The chain joins TRBV4-3 to TRBJ2-1, with TRBD2 matching over 8 bases. V lost 0 bases to trimming and J lost 8 bases; unmatched junction nucleotides: 15. Per germline, CDR1 LGHNA and CDR2 YSLEER. This CDR3 spans 18 amino acids. The CDR3 here is CASSQDLQAGVRFDEQFF. The CDR3 region has the DNA TGCGCCAGCAGCCAAGATCTTCAAGCGGGAGTTAGGTTCGATGAGCAGTTCTTC.

V is TRBV5-1 and J is TRBJ1-1, with 8 bases identical to TRBD1. This CDR3 region has 19 residues. With V trimmed by 0 bases and J by 0 bases, 13 bases remained unmatched. Germline V CDR1 and CDR2: SGHRS, YFSETQ. CDR3 bases: TGCGCCAGCAGCTTGGTCCCTGGACAGGGTGTGAATATGAACACTGAAGCTTTCTTT. Its translation: CASSLVPGQGVNMNTEAFF.

The V call is TRBV9, the J call TRBJ2-1; 12 nucleotides agree with TRBD2. CDR3 length: 19 residues. Germline loops: CDR1 SGDLS, CDR2 YYNGEE. V lost 3 bases to trimming and J lost 4 bases; unmatched junction nucleotides: 14. The CDR3 DNA sequence: TGTGCCAGCAGCGCCGCAGCCCCCCCGGGACTAGCGGGTTACAATGAGCAGTTCTTC. Its protein is CASSAAAPPGLAGYNEQFF. Drawing the rest from reference TRBV9 and TRBJ2-1, the complete variable domain is DSGVTQTPKHLITATGQRVTLRCSPRSGDLSVYWYQQSLDQGLQFLIQYYNGEERAKGNILERFSAQQFPDLHSELNLSSLELGDSALYFCASSAAAPPGLAGYNEQFFGPGTRLTVL.

V is TRBV9 and J is TRBJ2-3, with 9 positions matching TRBD2. Trimming cost V 0 bases and J 3 bases; bases outside gene matches: 11. Germline values: CDR1 SGDLS, CDR2 YYNGEE. This CDR3 is built from 18 residues. CDR3: CASSVERIAGDRTDTQYF. The CDR3 bases are TGTGCCAGCAGCGTAGAACGGATAGCGGGAGATCGAACAGATACGCAGTATTTT.

CDR3 region: CASSEVSGGNQPQHF. CDR3 bases: TGTGCCAGCAGTGAAGTTAGCGGTGGCAATCAGCCCCAGCATTTT. The chain carries TRBV6-1 and TRBJ1-5; no clear D gene. The germline V gene has CDR1 MNHNS and CDR2 SASEGT. The CDR3 is 15 residues long. The ends were cut back, 1 base at V and 2 bases at J, with 9 bases in the middle.

This chain connects TRBV4-1 to TRBJ1-2; D is perhaps TRBD1 (5 bases). V dropped 2 bases and J dropped 4 bases, with 20 bases sitting between them. The CDR3 sequence is 17 residues long. Germline assignment: CDR1 MGHRA and CDR2 YSYEKL. The CDR3: CASSQYGGREVGYGYTF. The DNA of the CDR3 is TGCGCCAGCAGCCAATACGGGGGTAGGGAGGTTGGCTATGGCTACACCTTC.

On this clone: At one end the junction does not follow the germline gene, possibly because of a read error. The V and J genes are TRBV19 and TRBJ1-2; perhaps TRBD1 as D (5 bases). The CDR3 consists of 16 residues. Germline CDR1 reads LNHDA; CDR2 reads SQIVND (reference sequence). The CDR3 DNA follows: TGTGCCAGTAGGAGGACCTTACAGGTCCACCGCTATTGCTACACCTTC. Its translation is CASRRTLQVHRYCYTF.

The gene calls are TRBV29-1 and TRBJ2-7, with TRBD2 as a possible D gene (6 bases). The CDR3 covers 14 residues. Germline V lookup: CDR1 SQVTM, CDR2 ANQGSEA. V was trimmed by 6 bases and J by 2 bases, leaving 17 bases between them. The CDR3 nucleotides read TGCAGCGTGGCGACGGGGGAGCGAACCTACGAGCAGTACTTC. Translating gives CSVATGERTYEQYF.